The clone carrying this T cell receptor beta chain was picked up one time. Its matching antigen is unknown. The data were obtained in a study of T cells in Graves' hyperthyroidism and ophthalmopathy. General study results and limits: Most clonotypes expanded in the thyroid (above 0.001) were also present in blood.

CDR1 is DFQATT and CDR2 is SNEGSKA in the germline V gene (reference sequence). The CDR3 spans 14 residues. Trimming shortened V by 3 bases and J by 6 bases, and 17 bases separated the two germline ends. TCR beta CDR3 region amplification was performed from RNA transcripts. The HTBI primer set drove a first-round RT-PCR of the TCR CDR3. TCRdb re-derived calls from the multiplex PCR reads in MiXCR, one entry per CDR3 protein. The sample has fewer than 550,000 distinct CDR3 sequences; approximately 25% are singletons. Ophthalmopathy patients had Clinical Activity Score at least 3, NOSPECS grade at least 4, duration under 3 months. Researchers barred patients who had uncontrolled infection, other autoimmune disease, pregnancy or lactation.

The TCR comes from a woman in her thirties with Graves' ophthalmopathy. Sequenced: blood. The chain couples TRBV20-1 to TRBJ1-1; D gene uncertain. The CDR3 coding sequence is TGCAGTGCTAGTAGCAGCTATGGTGTCCCTGAAGCTTTCTTT. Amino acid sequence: CSASSSYGVPEAFF.